These 29 T cell receptor beta chains came from one sample sequenced in a study of blood T cell repertoires in COVID-19. Method: immunoSEQ multiplex PCR; TCRdb's copy keeps in-frame clones and lacks some. Of approximately 360,000 clones listed, more than 80% are singletons. Source material: peripheral blood. The receptors derive from a middle-aged man with acute or convalescent COVID-19.

J is TRBJ1-6 and V is TRBV7-9; D might be TRBD1 (6 bases). V was clipped by 5 bases and J by 9 bases, with 14 bases between them. This CDR3 has 14 amino acids. Germline CDR1 is SEHNR and CDR2 is FQNEAQ (reference sequence). CDR3 sequence (DNA): TGTGCCAGCAGCCAGACAGGTGCCGGTTCACCCCTCCACTTT. Translating gives CASSQTGAGSPLHF.

The chain recombines TRBV4-1 with TRBJ1-4; D unclear. The CDR3 extends over 15 amino acids. Germline lookup yields CDR1 MGHRA and CDR2 YSYEKL. Trimming stripped 4 bases from V and 7 bases from J, with 16 bases between. CDR3 protein: CASSPLRAGGEKLFF. The CDR3 DNA is TGCGCCAGCAGCCCGCTCCGGGCGGGCGGTGAAAAACTGTTTTTT.

The rearrangement links TRBV12-3 or TRBV12-4 to TRBJ2-5, with a possible D match to TRBD2 (6 bases). This CDR3 has 12 residues. V was pared by 3 bases and J by 9 bases, with 11 bases between. The CDR3 bases are TGTGCCAGCAGTTTGCGGGGATCGGCCCAGTACTTC. Residues: CASSLRGSAQYF.

This clone was recorded only once. This chain connects TRBV3-1 (or the pseudogene TRBV3-2) to TRBJ2-1, with 9 bases identical to TRBD2. J lost 1 base, V lost 4 bases, and 2 bases had no gene match. The CDR3 contains 15 residues. Germline V CDR1 and CDR2: LGHDT, YNNKEL (reference sequence). The CDR3 spells CASSPSGRSYNEQFF. The CDR3 coding sequence is TGTGCCAGCAGCCCCAGCGGGAGGTCCTACAATGAGCAGTTCTTC.

This rearrangement joins TRBV11-2 to TRBJ2-7; possible D gene TRBD1, 5 bases. Germline loops: CDR1 SGHAT, CDR2 FQNNGV. The V end was cut by 6 bases, the J end by 0 bases, with 6 bases between. The CDR3 totals 12 residues. This chain's CDR3 is CASRQDSYEQYF. CDR3 nucleotide sequence: TGTGCCAGCAGACAGGACTCCTACGAGCAGTACTTC.

The J gene is TRBJ1-5, the V gene TRBV19; D is unclear. V was shortened by 7 bases and J by 2 bases, with 18 bases between the two germline ends. The CDR3 consists of 16 residues. From germline, CDR1 is LNHDA and CDR2 SQIVND (reference sequence). The CDR3 here is CASIPLGGPGNQPQHF. CDR3 DNA: TGTGCCAGTATCCCCCTCGGCGGGCCTGGCAATCAGCCCCAGCATTTT.

CDR3 DNA: TGTGCCAGCAGCTTAATTAGCGGGGGCAACGAGCAGTACTTC. Translation: CASSLISGGNEQYF. The chain carries TRBV7-3 and TRBJ2-7, with 9 bases identical to TRBD2. Germline-derived CDR1 and CDR2 are SGHTA and FQGTGA. This CDR3 is built from 14 residues. J lost 5 bases, V lost 1 base, and 3 bases had no gene match.

The rearrangement links TRBV6-1 to TRBJ2-1, with D perhaps matching TRBD2 (5 bases). Germline values: CDR1 MNHNS, CDR2 SASEGT. The CDR3 sequence is 15 residues long. V gave up 1 base and J gave up 2 bases, with 9 bases separating them. This CDR3 is CASSEDPTTYNEQFF. The CDR3 DNA reads TGTGCCAGCAGTGAAGATCCGACTACCTACAATGAGCAGTTCTTC.

The rearrangement links TRBV4-1 to TRBJ2-5, with TRBD1 as a possible D gene (6 bases). Germline loops: CDR1 MGHRA, CDR2 YSYEKL. The CDR3 length is 15 residues. Trimming pared 0 bases from V and 8 bases from J, leaving 16 bases between. CDR3 nucleotide sequence: TGCGCCAGCAGCCAAGAGGCCGTCCAGGGGATTACCCAGTACTTC. Amino acid sequence: CASSQEAVQGITQYF.

The rearrangement links TRBV28 to TRBJ1-2, with D possibly being TRBD1 (6 bases). CDR3 size: 12 residues. The germline V gene encodes CDR1 MDHEN and CDR2 SYDVKM. Trimming removed 6 bases at V and 8 bases at J, with 13 bases between. The CDR3 loop is CASSRTGRGYTF. The CDR3 DNA follows: TGTGCCAGCAGCCGAACAGGGCGCGGCTACACCTTC.

The chain links TRBV28 to TRBJ2-7; 14 positions match TRBD2. CDR3 length: 17 residues. V gave up 5 bases and J gave up 5 bases; unmatched junction bases: 11. The V gene's germline CDR1 is MDHEN and CDR2 SYDVKM. Here the CDR3 DNA reads TGTGCCAGCAGTATCACCCGGACTAGCGGGAGGATAGACGAGCAGTACTTC. It is translated as CASSITRTSGRIDEQYF.

V usage is TRBV11-2 and J usage is TRBJ2-1; the D is unclear. Germline CDR1 is SGHAT and CDR2 is FQNNGV. Trimming pared 1 base from V and 5 bases from J, leaving 18 bases between. This CDR3 contains 17 residues. CDR3 amino acids: CASSLASVGPRHNEQFF. The CDR3 DNA reads TGTGCCAGCAGCTTAGCATCAGTTGGGCCTCGCCACAATGAGCAGTTCTTC.

V gene TRBV19 combines with J gene TRBJ1-2; D might be TRBD1 (6 bases). The CDR3 extends over 12 amino acids. Per the germline V gene, CDR1 is LNHDA and CDR2 is SQIVND (reference sequence). V gave up 9 bases and J gave up 2 bases, with 10 bases separating them. DNA of the CDR3: TGTGCCAGCCGGGACACCAACTATGGCTACACCTTC. It encodes CASRDTNYGYTF.

The chain has TRBV10-1 and TRBJ1-1; 7 nucleotides agree with TRBD1. Trimming cost V 4 bases and J 2 bases; bases outside gene matches: 7. CDR1 WNHNN and CDR2 SYGVQD come from the germline V gene (reference sequence). The CDR3 runs to 15 residues. CDR3 sequence reads: CASSVDRRSNTEAFF. As DNA, the CDR3 is TGCGCCAGCAGTGTGGACAGGAGATCAAACACTGAAGCTTTCTTT.

The chain combines TRBV6-5 with TRBJ1-2; 8 bases fit TRBD1. From germline, CDR1 is MNHEY and CDR2 SVGAGI. V lost 6 bases and J lost 4; bases outside the gene matches: 7. The CDR3 runs 14 residues. CDR3 protein: CASSTRGPRYGYTF. CDR3 sequence (DNA): TGTGCCAGCAGCACCAGGGGGCCGCGCTATGGCTACACCTTC.

The chain couples TRBV24-1 to TRBJ2-4; weak D call: TRBD2 (6 bases). CDR1 KGHDR and CDR2 SFDVKD come from the germline V gene. The CDR3 covers 13 residues. Trimming left V 5 bases short and J 12 bases short, with 16 bases between. Written as DNA, the CDR3 is TGTGCCACCAGTGGGGGCCCCCGCGGGAATCAGTACTTC. This gives the protein CATSGGPRGNQYF.

This clone was detected once. The J gene is TRBJ2-1, the V gene TRBV13; 8 nucleotides align to TRBD2. Germline-derived CDR1 and CDR2 are PRHDT and FYEKMQ (reference sequence). The CDR3 consists of 15 residues. The V gene end was trimmed by 5 bases and the J gene end by 2 bases; junction bases not matched to a gene: 5. The CDR3 DNA sequence: TGTGCCAGCAGCGACCGGGAGGGCCCCTACAATGAGCAGTTCTTC. This translates into CASSDREGPYNEQFF.

Remarks on this clone: Other DNA sequences within the sample encode an identical CDR3. This chain links TRBV6-2 or TRBV6-3 with TRBJ2-7; D is undetermined. The CDR3 extends over 12 amino acids. Germline CDR1 reads MNHEY; CDR2 reads SVGEGT. V lost 2 bases, J lost 3 bases, and 5 bases lay in between. CDR3 sequence: CASSYRGYEQYF. In DNA form, the CDR3 reads TGTGCCAGCAGTTACAGAGGCTACGAGCAGTACTTC.

This chain joins TRBV11-2 and TRBJ1-1, with D possibly being TRBD1 (5 bases). The V gene lost 4 bases and the J gene lost 1 base, with 13 bases spanning the gap. CDR1 is SGHAT, CDR2 FQNNGV, per germline. This CDR3 comprises 15 residues. CDR3 DNA sequence: TGTGCCAGCAGCTCTCGCCTGGGGGGGAACACTGAAGCTTTCTTT. Residues: CASSSRLGGNTEAFF.

The chain joins TRBV5-4 to TRBJ2-5, with D possibly being TRBD1 (6 bases). V was shortened by 5 bases and J by 4 bases, with 18 bases between the two germline ends. The CDR3 is 15 residues long. Germline lookup yields CDR1 SGHNT and CDR2 YYREEE (reference sequence). This chain's CDR3 is CASRSRGGSLETQYF. The CDR3 DNA is TGTGCCAGCAGATCCAGGGGCGGGTCTCTAGAGACCCAGTACTTC. The variable domain in full, with the rest retrieved from reference TRBV5-4 and TRBJ2-5, is ETGVTQSPTHLIKTRGQQVTLRCSSQSGHNTVSWYQQALGQGPQFIFQYYREEENGRGNFPPRFSGLQFPNYSSELNVNALELDDSALYLCASRSRGGSLETQYFGPGTRLLVL.

The rearrangement links TRBV3-1 (or the pseudogene TRBV3-2) to TRBJ1-6; D not certain. Per germline, CDR1 LGHDT and CDR2 YNNKEL (reference sequence). The CDR3 spans 13 residues. V dropped 1 base and J dropped 19 bases, with 17 bases sitting between them. The CDR3 DNA follows: TGTGCCAGCAGCCAAGGGCAGTCCTCCATCTTACACTTT. It codes for CASSQGQSSILHF.

J is TRBJ2-7 and V is TRBV27, with 10 bases identical to TRBD2. V lost 5 bases, J lost 1 base, and 8 bases stayed unmatched. Looked up from germline, CDR1 is MNHEY and CDR2 is SMNVEV (reference sequence). This CDR3 has 16 amino acids. The CDR3 nucleotides are TGTGCCAGCAGTCCCCTGACTAGCGGGTTTTCCTACGAGCAGTACTTC. This codes for CASSPLTSGFSYEQYF.

The genes are TRBV30 and TRBJ1-2, with 8 bases fitting TRBD1. The ends lost 2 bases at V and 6 bases at J; junction bases unmatched: 14. CDR3 size: 16 residues. Germline V gives CDR1 GTSNPN, CDR2 SVGIG (reference sequence). The CDR3 coding sequence is TGTGCCTGGAGTAACCCCTACAGGGGGATGCGCGATGGCTACACCTTC. Translation: CAWSNPYRGMRDGYTF.

This chain connects TRBV9 to TRBJ2-1; 9 bases are a match to TRBD2. From germline, CDR1 is SGDLS and CDR2 YYNGEE. Trimming at V came to 4 bases and at J to 6 bases, leaving 11 bases not matched to a gene. The length of the CDR3 is 16 residues. The CDR3 spells CASSFGGGLAPNEQFF. DNA of the CDR3: TGTGCCAGCAGCTTCGGCGGGGGACTAGCCCCCAATGAGCAGTTCTTC.

This clone was counted a few times. The chain joins TRBV2 to TRBJ2-7; 12 bases are shared with TRBD2. Germline CDR1 is SNHLY and CDR2 is FYNNEI. V trimming: 4 bases; J trimming: 6 bases; junction bases outside the gene matches: 7. The CDR3 length is 15 residues. The CDR3 loop is CASSGTSGDSGEQYF. CDR3 DNA sequence: TGTGCCAGCAGTGGGACTAGCGGGGACTCGGGCGAGCAGTACTTC.

This chain links TRBV12-3 or TRBV12-4 with TRBJ1-2, with D possibly being TRBD1 (6 bases). Trimming stripped 6 bases from V and 8 bases from J, with 16 bases between. The CDR3 length is 13 residues. This CDR3 is CASSSPGGRGYTF. CDR3 sequence (DNA): TGTGCCAGCAGCTCCCCCGGGGGGCGAGGCTACACCTTC.

The chain recombines TRBV27 with TRBJ2-7, with 9 positions matching TRBD1. From germline, CDR1 is MNHEY and CDR2 SMNVEV (reference sequence). V shed 4 bases and J 2 bases; nucleotides not matched to a gene: 9. CDR3 length equals 16 residues. The chain's CDR3 is CASSSIQGAAAYEQYF. The CDR3 DNA sequence: TGTGCCAGCAGTTCCATACAGGGGGCCGCCGCCTACGAGCAGTACTTC.

The chain couples TRBV7-9 to TRBJ2-3, with 7 bases aligning to TRBD2. Germline-derived CDR1 and CDR2 are SEHNR and FQNEAQ (reference sequence). The CDR3 runs to 15 residues. V lost 5 bases, J lost 2 bases, and 7 bases stayed unmatched. The CDR3, as DNA: TGTGCCAGCAGCCCAAGGGACTACCACACAGATACGCAGTATTTT. Its protein is CASSPRDYHTDTQYF.

This clone was counted a single time. This rearrangement joins TRBV7-9 to TRBJ2-1; 8 bases line up with TRBD2. Trimming cost V 0 bases and J 6 bases; bases outside gene matches: 4. This CDR3 is 15 amino acids long. Looked up from germline, CDR1 is SEHNR and CDR2 is FQNEAQ (reference sequence). CDR3 in amino acids: CASSLAGLGPNEQFF. CDR3 bases: TGTGCCAGCAGCTTAGCGGGACTAGGCCCCAATGAGCAGTTCTTC. Full variable domain (rest looked up from reference TRBV7-9 and TRBJ2-1): DTGVSQNPRHKITKRGQNVTFRCDPISEHNRLYWYRQTLGQGPEFLTYFQNEAQLEKSRLLSDRFSAERPKGSFSTLEIQRTEQGDSAMYLCASSLAGLGPNEQFFGPGTRLTVL.